These 17 T cell receptor beta chains originate from one sample sequenced in a study of cytomegalovirus exposure and HLA in healthy donors. The primer mix had 60 Vbeta and 13 Jbeta primers. Clones were sequenced by immunoSEQ multiplex PCR, and TCRdb holds only the in-frame ones, with some missing. The sample holds some 190,000 clones, around 81% seen once. The sequenced sample consisted of PBMCs. The receptors originated from a man younger than 35 in good health and CMV-seronegative.

In DNA, the CDR3 is TGCAGCGCGATGAACGACAGGGGAAACACCATATATTTT. Amino acids: CSAMNDRGNTIYF. The rearrangement links TRBV29-1 to TRBJ1-3, with a possible D match to TRBD1 (6 bases). The V end lost 7 bases, the J end lost 4 bases, and 14 bases lay between the germline ends. The CDR3 contains 13 residues. Germline CDR1 is SQVTM and CDR2 is ANQGSEA.

In its sample, this clone was seen once. This chain joins TRBV4-3 and TRBJ2-3; TRBD2 matches 7 bases. The CDR3 covers 16 residues. From germline, CDR1 is LGHNA and CDR2 YSLEER. V gave up 0 bases and J gave up 4 bases; unmatched junction bases: 7. CDR3 loop: CASSQDWTSRADTQYF. The CDR3 nucleotides are TGCGCCAGCAGCCAAGATTGGACTAGTCGCGCAGATACGCAGTATTTT.

In DNA, the CDR3 is TGTGCCAGCAGCAGGGACAGGGATATGGGGCAGTACTTC. It is translated as CASSRDRDMGQYF. This sequence joins TRBV27 and TRBJ2-7; 9 bases agree with TRBD1. V shed 6 bases, J shed 9 bases, and the junction held 9 bases outside the gene matches. CDR3 length: 13 residues. From germline, CDR1 is MNHEY and CDR2 SMNVEV (reference sequence).

This chain links TRBV5-4 with TRBJ2-5, with 11 bases fitting TRBD2. There are 15 residues in the CDR3. The V gene end was trimmed by 4 bases and the J gene end by 4 bases; junction bases not matched to a gene: 6. Germline CDR1 reads SGHNT; CDR2 reads YYREEE (reference sequence). The CDR3 region is CASSLTSGIRETQYF. CDR3 in DNA: TGTGCCAGCAGCCTGACTAGCGGGATAAGAGAGACCCAGTACTTC.

The V and J genes are TRBV9 and TRBJ1-1; D uncertain. This CDR3 spans 14 amino acids. With 0 bases removed from V and 5 bases from J, the gap between germline ends came to 11 bases. CDR1 is SGDLS, CDR2 YYNGEE, per germline. In DNA, the CDR3 is TGTGCCAGCAGCGTAGGGGGAGGATTAACTGAAGCTTTCTTT. It specifies CASSVGGGLTEAFF.

The chain joins TRBV29-1 to TRBJ2-1; 11 bases are a match to TRBD2. The CDR3 sequence is 13 residues long. After removal of 7 bases from V and 9 bases from J, the junction contained 8 bases not matched to a gene. Germline lookup yields CDR1 SQVTM and CDR2 ANQGSEA. The CDR3 reads CSALAGGRGEQFF. In DNA form, the CDR3 reads TGCAGCGCCTTAGCGGGAGGGCGGGGTGAGCAGTTCTTC.

This rearrangement joins TRBV6-5 to TRBJ1-3, with D unresolved. V lost 7 bases, J lost 7 bases, and 14 bases lay in between. Germline V CDR1 and CDR2: MNHEY, SVGAGI. This CDR3 is built from 13 residues. This chain's CDR3 is CASKSDGRNTIYF. CDR3 nucleotide sequence: TGTGCCAGCAAGTCGGACGGGAGGAACACCATATATTTT.

This clone showed up just once. The chain combines TRBV2 with TRBJ2-3, with D possibly matching TRBD2 (7 bases). V was clipped by 6 bases and J by 7 bases, with 17 bases between them. The V gene's germline CDR1 is SNHLY and CDR2 FYNNEI. CDR3 length: 14 residues. The DNA of the CDR3 is TGTGCCAGCAGGGTTGAGGGGGGGCCGCATACGCAGTATTTT. Encoded protein: CASRVEGGPHTQYF.

The rearrangement uses TRBV5-8 and TRBJ1-1; TRBD1 matches at 10 bases. V lost 4 bases, J lost 5 bases, and 11 bases stayed unmatched. Looked up from germline, CDR1 is SGHTS and CDR2 is YDEGEE. The length of the CDR3 is 16 residues. The CDR3 nucleotides are TGTGCCAGCAGCCACCATCGACAGGGGGCGAAAACTGAAGCTTTCTTT. Its translation is CASSHHRQGAKTEAFF. Supplemented by reference TRBV5-8 and TRBJ1-1, the full variable domain reads EAGVTQSPTHLIKTRGQQATLRCSPISGHTSVYWYQQALGLGLQFLLWYDEGEERNRGNFPPRFSGRQFPNYSSELNVNALELEDSALYLCASSHHRQGAKTEAFFGQGTRLTVV.

The chain combines TRBV4-1 with TRBJ2-3; 8 bases agree with TRBD2. Germline loops: CDR1 MGHRA, CDR2 YSYEKL. The CDR3 totals 16 residues. V was clipped by 4 bases and J by 2 bases; unmatched bases: 8. CDR3 DNA: TGCGCCAGCAGCCCAAATAGCGGGACCAACACAGATACGCAGTATTTT. Its translation: CASSPNSGTNTDTQYF.

The chain uses TRBV30 and TRBJ2-3; D might be TRBD2 (5 bases). CDR3 length equals 13 residues. V was clipped by 5 bases and J by 1 base, with 10 bases between them. Germline CDR1 and CDR2: GTSNPN and SVGIG (reference sequence). The DNA for the CDR3 is TGTGCCTGGGCCGCGGGCGGCACAGATACGCAGTATTTT. It translates to CAWAAGGTDTQYF.

This clone was seen more than once but under ten times. As DNA, the CDR3 is TGTGCCAGCAGCACGGGACTAGCGGGATCCCCGAACCTCAAAGAGACCCAGTACTTC. It codes for CASSTGLAGSPNLKETQYF. This sequence joins TRBV9 and TRBJ2-5; 13 nucleotides line up with TRBD2. V dropped 4 bases and J dropped 3; count of bases not matched to a gene: 15. CDR1 is SGDLS and CDR2 is YYNGEE in the germline V gene. The CDR3 runs 19 residues.

In the case of this clone: This specimen includes other DNA sequences encoding the same CDR3. The chain links TRBV6-1 to TRBJ2-1, with TRBD1 matching over 7 bases. The CDR3 has 15 residues. Germline V gene data show CDR1 as MNHNS and CDR2 as SASEGT. V shed 1 base and J 2 bases; nucleotides not matched to a gene: 2. The CDR3 nucleotides are TGTGCCAGCAGTGAAGGTACAGGGGCCTACAATGAGCAGTTCTTC. It translates to CASSEGTGAYNEQFF.

The chain uses TRBV6-6 and TRBJ1-1; possibly TRBD1 for D (5 bases). Between the trimmed V and J ends, which lost 2 bases and 2 bases, there was a span of 12 bases. The CDR3 is 15 residues long. Germline CDR1 is MNHNY and CDR2 is SVGAGI (reference sequence). CDR3 coding DNA: TGTGCCAGCAGTTACCGTTCCGGACATAACACTGAAGCTTTCTTT. Its protein product is CASSYRSGHNTEAFF.

This clone appeared a few times. The chain couples TRBV10-3 to TRBJ2-3, with TRBD2 matching 12 bases. The CDR3 consists of 17 residues. Germline V gives CDR1 ENHRY, CDR2 SYGVKD. The trim removed 3 bases at V and 6 bases at J, leaving 10 bases unmatched. CDR3 bases: TGTGCCATCAGTGAAAGGGCTAGCGGGGGGGCGGGGGATACGCAGTATTTT. Translation: CAISERASGGAGDTQYF.

This clone has a handful of counts. This sequence joins TRBV7-2 and TRBJ1-5; D perhaps matches TRBD1 (6 bases). Trimming stripped 3 bases from V and 2 bases from J, with 14 bases between. In germline, CDR1 is SGHTA, CDR2 FQGNSA. This CDR3 spans 16 amino acids. The CDR3 nucleotides read TGTGCCAGCAGCTTTAAATCAGGGGATGGCAATCAGCCCCAGCATTTT. This codes for CASSFKSGDGNQPQHF.

The chain couples TRBV27 to TRBJ2-7, with 10 bases fitting TRBD1. Germline V lookup: CDR1 MNHEY, CDR2 SMNVEV (reference sequence). CDR3 length: 15 residues. The junction had 6 bases not matched to a gene; V was cut back by 5 bases and J by 2 bases. The DNA for the CDR3 is TGTGCCAGCAGTCCGACGGGACAGGGGACCTACGAGCAGTACTTC. Protein sequence: CASSPTGQGTYEQYF.